The clone carrying this T cell receptor beta chain was seen just once. Sequencing was performed with immunoSEQ multiplex PCR; in TCRdb, only in-frame clones are kept and a portion is missing. Here the sample spans 130,000 to 150,000 clones, around 94% being singletons. This sample was taken from a study of control samples from healthy donors and cancer patients. This CDR3 contains 16 residues. CDR1 LNHDA and CDR2 SQIVND come from the germline V gene (reference sequence). V gave up 3 bases and J gave up 0 bases, with 14 bases separating them. The sequenced sample was PBMCs. The chain links TRBV19 to TRBJ1-1; D possibly corresponds to TRBD1 (5 bases). This TCR was recovered from a man aged 55 to 70 with colorectal cancer. The CDR3 DNA reads TGTGCCAGTAGTATGGGAACAGGTGATTTGAACACTGAAGCTTTCTTT. Its protein is CASSMGTGDLNTEAFF.